This record looks at one TCR beta chain sequence and its context. Study members were between roughly 18 and 89 years old and lived in 24 US regions. Each participant's cohort was designated according to participant-reported clinical history. The data originate from a study of blood T cell repertoires in COVID-19. CDR1 is MNHEY and CDR2 is SVGAGI in the germline V gene. The CDR3 sequence is 15 residues long. The germline V and J ends were trimmed by 0 bases and 1 base, with 4 bases remaining between them. Repertoires were generated with immunoSEQ multiplex PCR, while TCRdb's copy carries only in-frame clones and drops some. The sample has 150,000 to 200,000 clones; around 82% are singletons.

The sequence was collected from a woman aged 45 to 65 with acute COVID-19. The chain joins TRBV6-5 to TRBJ2-6; D call uncertain. Sequencing input: PBMCs or T cells enriched from blood (not recorded which). In DNA, the CDR3 is TGTGCCAGCAGTTACTCACTTTCTGGGGCCAACGTCCTGACTTTC. Amino acid sequence: CASSYSLSGANVLTF.